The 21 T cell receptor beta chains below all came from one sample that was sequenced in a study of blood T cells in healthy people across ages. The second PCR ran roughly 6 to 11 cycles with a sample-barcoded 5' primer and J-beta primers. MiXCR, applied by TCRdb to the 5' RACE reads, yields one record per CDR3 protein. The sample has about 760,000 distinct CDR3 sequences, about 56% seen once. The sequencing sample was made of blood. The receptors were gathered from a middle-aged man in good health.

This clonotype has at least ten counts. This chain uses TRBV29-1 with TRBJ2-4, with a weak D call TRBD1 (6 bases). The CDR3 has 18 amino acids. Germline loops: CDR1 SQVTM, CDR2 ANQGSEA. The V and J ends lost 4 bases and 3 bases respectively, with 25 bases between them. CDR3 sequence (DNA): TGCAGCGTTGCGGGTGACAGGAGCGCCTCGCGGAACAAAAACATTCAGTACTTC. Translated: CSVAGDRSASRNKNIQYF.

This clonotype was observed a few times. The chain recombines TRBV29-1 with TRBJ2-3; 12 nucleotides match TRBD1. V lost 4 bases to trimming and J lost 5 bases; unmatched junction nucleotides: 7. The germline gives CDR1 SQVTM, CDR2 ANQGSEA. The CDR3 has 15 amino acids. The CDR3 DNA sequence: TGCAGCGTTGGAGGGGACAGGGGGCATGTAGATACGCAGTATTTT. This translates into CSVGGDRGHVDTQYF.

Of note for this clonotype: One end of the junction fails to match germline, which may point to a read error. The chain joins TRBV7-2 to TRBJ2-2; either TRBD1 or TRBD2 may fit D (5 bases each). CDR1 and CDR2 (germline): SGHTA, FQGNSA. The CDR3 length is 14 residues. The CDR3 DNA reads TGTGCCAGCAGCCTAGCAGGGATTGGCGGGGAGCTGTTTTTT. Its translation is CASSLAGIGGELFF.

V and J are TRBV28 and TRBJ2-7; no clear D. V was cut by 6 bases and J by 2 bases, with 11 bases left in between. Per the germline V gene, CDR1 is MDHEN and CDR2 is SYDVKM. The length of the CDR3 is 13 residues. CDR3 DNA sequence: TGTGCCAGCAGATGGGCCCTAACCTACGAGCAGTACTTC. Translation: CASRWALTYEQYF.

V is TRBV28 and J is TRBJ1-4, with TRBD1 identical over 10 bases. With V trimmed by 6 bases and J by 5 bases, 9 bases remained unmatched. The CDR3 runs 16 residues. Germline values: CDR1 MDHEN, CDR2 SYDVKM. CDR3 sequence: CASSTIRTGGNEKLFF. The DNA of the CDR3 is TGTGCCAGCAGCACGATAAGGACAGGGGGAAATGAAAAACTGTTTTTT.

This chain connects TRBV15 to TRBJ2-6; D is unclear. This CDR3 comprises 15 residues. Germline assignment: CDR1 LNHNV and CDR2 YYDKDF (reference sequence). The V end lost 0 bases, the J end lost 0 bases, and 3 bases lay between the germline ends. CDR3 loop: CATSRESSGANVLTF. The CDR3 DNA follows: TGTGCCACCAGCAGAGAGAGCTCTGGGGCCAACGTCCTGACTTTC.

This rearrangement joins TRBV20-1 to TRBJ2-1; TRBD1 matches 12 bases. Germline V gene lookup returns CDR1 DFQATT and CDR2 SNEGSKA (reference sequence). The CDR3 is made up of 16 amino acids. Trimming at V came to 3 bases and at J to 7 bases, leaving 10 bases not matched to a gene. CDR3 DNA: TGCAGTGCTAGCGACCCGGGACAGGGGGCGAATAATGAGCAGTTCTTC. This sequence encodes CSASDPGQGANNEQFF.

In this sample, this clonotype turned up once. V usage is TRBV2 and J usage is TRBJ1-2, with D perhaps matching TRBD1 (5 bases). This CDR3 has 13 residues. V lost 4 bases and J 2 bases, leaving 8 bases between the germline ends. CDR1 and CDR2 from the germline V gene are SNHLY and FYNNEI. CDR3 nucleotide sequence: TGTGCCAGCAGTGGGCGACAGAACTATGGCTACACCTTC. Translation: CASSGRQNYGYTF.

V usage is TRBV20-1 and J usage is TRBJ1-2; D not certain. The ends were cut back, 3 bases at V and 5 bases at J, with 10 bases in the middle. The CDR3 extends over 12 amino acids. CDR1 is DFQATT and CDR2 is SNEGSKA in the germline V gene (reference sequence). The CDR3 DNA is TGCAGTGCTAGCCCGGATGGATATGGCTACACCTTC. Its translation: CSASPDGYGYTF.

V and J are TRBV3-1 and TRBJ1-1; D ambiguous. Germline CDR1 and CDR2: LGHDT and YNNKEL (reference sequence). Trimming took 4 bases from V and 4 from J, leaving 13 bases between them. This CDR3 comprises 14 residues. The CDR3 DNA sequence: TGTGCCAGCAGCCTGATAGGGCGGAGCACTGAAGCTTTCTTT. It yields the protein CASSLIGRSTEAFF.

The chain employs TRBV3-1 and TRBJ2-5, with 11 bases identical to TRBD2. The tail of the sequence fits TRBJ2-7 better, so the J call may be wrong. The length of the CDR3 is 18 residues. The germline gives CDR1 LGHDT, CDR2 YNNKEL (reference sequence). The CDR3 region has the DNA TGTGCCAGCAGCCAAGATTGGGGGTCCGGGACTAGCGGCTACGAGCAGTACTTC. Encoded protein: CASSQDWGSGTSGYEQYF.

The CDR3 region is CASRIDRAVGEQYF. CDR3 nucleotide sequence: TGTGCCAGCAGGATAGACAGGGCAGTGGGCGAGCAGTACTTC. The chain carries TRBV27 and TRBJ2-7; TRBD1 agrees at 7 bases. V trimming: 6 bases; J trimming: 6 bases; junction bases outside the gene matches: 11. CDR1 and CDR2 from the germline V gene are MNHEY and SMNVEV (reference sequence). CDR3 length equals 14 residues.

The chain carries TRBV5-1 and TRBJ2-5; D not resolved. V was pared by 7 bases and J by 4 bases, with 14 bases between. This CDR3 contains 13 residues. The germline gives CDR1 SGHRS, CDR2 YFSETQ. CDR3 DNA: TGCGCCAGCTCACCGCGGTTGCGAGAGACCCAGTACTTC. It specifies CASSPRLRETQYF.

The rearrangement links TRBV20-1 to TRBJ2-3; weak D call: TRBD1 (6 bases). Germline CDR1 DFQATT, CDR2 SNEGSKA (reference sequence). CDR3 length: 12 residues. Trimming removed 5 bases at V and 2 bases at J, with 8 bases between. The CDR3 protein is CSARTVTDTQYF. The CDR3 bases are TGCAGTGCTCGGACAGTCACAGATACGCAGTATTTT.

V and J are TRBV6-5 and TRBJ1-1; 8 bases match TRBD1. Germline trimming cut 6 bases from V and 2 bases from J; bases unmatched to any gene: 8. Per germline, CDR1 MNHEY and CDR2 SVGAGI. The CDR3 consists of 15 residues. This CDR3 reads CASRKGQAGNTEAFF. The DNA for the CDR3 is TGTGCCAGCAGAAAGGGACAGGCTGGAAACACTGAAGCTTTCTTT.

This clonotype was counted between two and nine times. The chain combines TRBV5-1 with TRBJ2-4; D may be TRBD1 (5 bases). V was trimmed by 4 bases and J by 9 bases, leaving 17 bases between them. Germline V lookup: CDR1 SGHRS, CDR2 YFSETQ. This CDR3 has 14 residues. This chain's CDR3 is CASSVAVGALIQYF. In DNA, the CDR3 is TGCGCCAGCAGCGTGGCTGTAGGGGCCCTCATTCAGTACTTC.

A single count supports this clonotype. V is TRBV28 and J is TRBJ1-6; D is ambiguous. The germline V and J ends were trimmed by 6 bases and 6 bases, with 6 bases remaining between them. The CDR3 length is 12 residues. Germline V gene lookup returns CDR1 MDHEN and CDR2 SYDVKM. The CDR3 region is CASRPTNSPLHF. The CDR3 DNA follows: TGTGCCAGCAGACCCACTAATTCACCCCTCCACTTT.

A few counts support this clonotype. The CDR3 DNA sequence: TGTGCCAGCAGTAACCCGGGACTAGCGGGGCAAAGCTCCTACAATGAGCAGTTCTTC. Its translation is CASSNPGLAGQSSYNEQFF. The chain combines TRBV28 with TRBJ2-1; 13 bases match TRBD2. This CDR3 contains 19 residues. J was trimmed by 0 bases and V by 5 bases; bases with no gene match: 10. In germline, CDR1 is MDHEN, CDR2 SYDVKM.

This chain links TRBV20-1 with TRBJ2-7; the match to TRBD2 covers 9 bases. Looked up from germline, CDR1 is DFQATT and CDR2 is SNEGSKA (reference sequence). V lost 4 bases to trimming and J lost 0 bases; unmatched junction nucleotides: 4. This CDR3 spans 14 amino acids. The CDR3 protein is CSAIAGASSYEQYF. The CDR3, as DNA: TGCAGTGCTATAGCGGGGGCGAGCTCCTACGAGCAGTACTTC.

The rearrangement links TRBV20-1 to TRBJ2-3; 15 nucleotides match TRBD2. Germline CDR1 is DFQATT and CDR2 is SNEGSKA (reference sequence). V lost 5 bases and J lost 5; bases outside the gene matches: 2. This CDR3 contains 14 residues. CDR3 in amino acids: CSAGLAGGRDTQYF. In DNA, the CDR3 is TGCAGTGCTGGACTAGCGGGGGGGCGAGATACGCAGTATTTT.

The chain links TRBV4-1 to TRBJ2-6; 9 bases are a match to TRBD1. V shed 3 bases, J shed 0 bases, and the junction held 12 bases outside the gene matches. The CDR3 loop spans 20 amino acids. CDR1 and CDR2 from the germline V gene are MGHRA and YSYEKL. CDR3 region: CASSQETTGGAPSGANVLTF. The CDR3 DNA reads TGCGCCAGCAGCCAGGAAACCACAGGGGGCGCCCCCTCTGGGGCCAACGTCCTGACTTTC.